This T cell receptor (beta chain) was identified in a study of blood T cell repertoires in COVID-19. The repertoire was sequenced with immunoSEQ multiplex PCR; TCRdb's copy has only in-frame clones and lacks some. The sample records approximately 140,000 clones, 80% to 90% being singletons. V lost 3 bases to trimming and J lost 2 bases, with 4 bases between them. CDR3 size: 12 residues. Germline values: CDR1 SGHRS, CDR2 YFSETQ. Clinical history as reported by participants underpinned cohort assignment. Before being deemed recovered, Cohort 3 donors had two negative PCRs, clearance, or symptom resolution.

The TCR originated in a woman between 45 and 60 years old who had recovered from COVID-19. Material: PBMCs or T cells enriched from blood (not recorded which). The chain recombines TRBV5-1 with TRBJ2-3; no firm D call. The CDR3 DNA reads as TGCGCCAGCAGCTACACCACAGATACGCAGTATTTT. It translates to CASSYTTDTQYF. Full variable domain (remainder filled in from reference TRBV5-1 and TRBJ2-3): KAGVTQTPRYLIKTRGQQVTLSCSPISGHRSVSWYQQTPGQGLQFLFEYFSETQRNKGNFPGRFSGRQFSNSRSEMNVSTLELGDSALYLCASSYTTDTQYFGPGTRLTVL.